This T cell receptor (beta chain) was recorded in a study of blood T cell repertoires in COVID-19. Study information: In each case, the material was cDNA or gDNA derived from T cells, B-cell-depleted T cells, or PBMCs.

Study members were between about 18 and 95 years old and lived in over 20 US regions. In Cohort 3, a recovered donor had either two negative PCRs, clearance, or symptom resolution. This CDR3 spans 17 amino acids. Trimming cost V 1 base and J 2 bases, with 15 bases left between them. Germline lookup yields CDR1 KGHSH and CDR2 LQKENI. Per the original data handling: Amplified reference gene primers provided the basis for estimating nucleated cell counts. Profiled with immunoSEQ multiplex PCR; TCRdb holds only in-frame clones, not every one. D and trimming were read from the DNA, whereas the V and J calls and clone size are those reported in that table. The sample has 150,000 to 200,000 clones, almost 80% seen once; the top ten hold 17%.

The receptor was isolated from a woman aged 50 to 60 who had recovered from COVID-19. The chain combines TRBV18 with TRBJ2-1; tentative D call: TRBD2 (5 bases). The sample comprised PBMCs or T cells enriched from blood (not recorded which). CDR3 nucleotides: TGTGCCAGCTCACCACGAGCCCCATCGGGGACCTACAATGAGCAGTTCTTC. Protein: CASSPRAPSGTYNEQFF.